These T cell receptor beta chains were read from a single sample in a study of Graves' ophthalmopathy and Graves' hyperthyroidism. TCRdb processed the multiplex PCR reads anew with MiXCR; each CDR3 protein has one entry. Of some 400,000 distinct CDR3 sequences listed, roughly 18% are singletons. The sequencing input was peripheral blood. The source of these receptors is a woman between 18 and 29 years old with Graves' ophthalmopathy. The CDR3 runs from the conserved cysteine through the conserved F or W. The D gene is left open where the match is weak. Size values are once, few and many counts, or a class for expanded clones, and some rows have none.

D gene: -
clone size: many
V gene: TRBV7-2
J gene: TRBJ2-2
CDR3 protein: CASSSQLGVAGELFF
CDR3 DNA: TGTGCCAGCAGCTCACAGTTAGGGGTTGCCGGGGAGCTGTTTTTT

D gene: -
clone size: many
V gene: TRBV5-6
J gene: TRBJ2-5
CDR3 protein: CASSLAGEGTQYF
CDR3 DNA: TGTGCCAGCAGCTTGGCGGGCGAGGGGACCCAGTACTTC

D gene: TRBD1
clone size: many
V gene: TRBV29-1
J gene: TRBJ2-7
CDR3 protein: CSVGGQGIYEQYF
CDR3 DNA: TGCAGCGTTGGGGGACAGGGAATCTACGAGCAGTACTTC

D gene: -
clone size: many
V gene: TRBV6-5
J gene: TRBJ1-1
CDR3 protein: CASSYVTGTEAFF
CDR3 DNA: TGTGCCAGCAGTTACGTTACGGGCACTGAAGCTTTCTTT

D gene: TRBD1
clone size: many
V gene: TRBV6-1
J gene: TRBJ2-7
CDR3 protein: CASTPGQGPSYEQYF
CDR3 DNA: TGTGCCAGCACTCCCGGACAGGGCCCCTCCTACGAGCAGTACTTC

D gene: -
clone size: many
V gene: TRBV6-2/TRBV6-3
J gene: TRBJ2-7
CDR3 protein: CASGLNYEQYF
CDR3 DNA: TGTGCCAGCGGACTTAACTACGAGCAGTACTTC

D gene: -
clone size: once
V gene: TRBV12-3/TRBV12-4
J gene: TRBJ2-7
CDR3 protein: CASSLLRHSYEQYF
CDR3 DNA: TGTGCCAGCAGTCTACTCCGGCACTCCTACGAGCAGTACTTC

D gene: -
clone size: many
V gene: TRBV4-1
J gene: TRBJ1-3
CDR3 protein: CASSQEKGKGNTIYF
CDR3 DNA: TGCGCCAGCAGCCAAGAGAAGGGGAAGGGAAACACCATATATTTT

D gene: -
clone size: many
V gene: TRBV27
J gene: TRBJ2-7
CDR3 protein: CASSPAVLMEQYF
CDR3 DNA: TGTGCCAGCAGTCCCGCCGTCCTTATGGAGCAGTACTTC

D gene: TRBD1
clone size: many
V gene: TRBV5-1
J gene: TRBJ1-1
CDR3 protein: CASSPWTGGRTEAFF
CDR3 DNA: TGCGCCAGCAGCCCTTGGACAGGGGGGAGGACTGAAGCTTTCTTT

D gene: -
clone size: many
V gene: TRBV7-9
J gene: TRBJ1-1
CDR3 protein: CASSLAWQGRTEAFF
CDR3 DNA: TGTGCCAGCAGCTTAGCGTGGCAGGGTAGGACTGAAGCTTTCTTT

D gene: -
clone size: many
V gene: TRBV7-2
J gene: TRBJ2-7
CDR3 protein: CASSPGESPYEQYF
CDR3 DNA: TGTGCCAGCAGTCCAGGGGAGTCCCCCTACGAGCAGTACTTC

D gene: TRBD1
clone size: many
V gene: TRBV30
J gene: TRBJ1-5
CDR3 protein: CAWDHRGRNQPQHF
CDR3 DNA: TGTGCCTGGGACCACAGGGGGCGAAATCAGCCCCAGCATTTT

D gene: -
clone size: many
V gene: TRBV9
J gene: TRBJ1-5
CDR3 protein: CASSLYGSPGQPQHF
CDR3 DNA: TGTGCCAGCAGCTTATACGGGTCTCCGGGGCAGCCCCAGCATTTT

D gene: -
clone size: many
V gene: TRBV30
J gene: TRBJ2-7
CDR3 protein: CAWSVGGTYEQYF
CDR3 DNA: TGTGCCTGGAGTGTCGGCGGGACCTACGAGCAGTACTTC

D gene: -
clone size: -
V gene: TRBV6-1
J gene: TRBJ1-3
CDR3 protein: CASSPTSTSGNTIYF
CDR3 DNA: TGTGCCAGCAGCCCGACATCGACCTCTGGAAACACCATATATTTT

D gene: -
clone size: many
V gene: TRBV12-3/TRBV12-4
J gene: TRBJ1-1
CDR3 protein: CASSLGAAEAFF
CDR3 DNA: TGTGCCAGCAGTTTAGGCGCAGCGGAAGCTTTCTTT

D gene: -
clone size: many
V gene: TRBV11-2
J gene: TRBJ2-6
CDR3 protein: CASSYWGANVLTF
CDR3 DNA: TGTGCCAGCAGCTACTGGGGGGCCAACGTCCTGACTTTC

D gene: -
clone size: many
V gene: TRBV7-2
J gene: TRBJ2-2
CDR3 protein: CASSLAQVSITGELFF
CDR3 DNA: TGTGCCAGCAGCTTAGCGCAGGTTTCTATCACCGGGGAGCTGTTTTTT

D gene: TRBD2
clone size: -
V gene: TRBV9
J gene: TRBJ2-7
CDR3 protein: CASSVQWLAGVSEQYF
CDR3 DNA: TGTGCCAGCAGCGTTCAGTGGCTAGCGGGAGTTTCCGAGCAGTACTTC

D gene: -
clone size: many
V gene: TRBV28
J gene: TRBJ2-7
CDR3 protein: CASDQGTPTYEQYF
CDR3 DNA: TGTGCCAGCGACCAGGGGACTCCAACCTACGAGCAGTACTTC

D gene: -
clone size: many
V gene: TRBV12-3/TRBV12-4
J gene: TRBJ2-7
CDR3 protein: CASSFGLAYEQYF
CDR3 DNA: TGTGCCAGCAGTTTTGGGCTAGCCTACGAGCAGTACTTC

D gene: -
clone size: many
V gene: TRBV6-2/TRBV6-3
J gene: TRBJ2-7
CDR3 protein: CASSQLVGRLREQYF
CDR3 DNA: TGTGCCAGCAGCCAACTCGTAGGGAGACTACGGGAGCAGTACTTC

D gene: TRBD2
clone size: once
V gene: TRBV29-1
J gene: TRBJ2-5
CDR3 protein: CSVVPTLAGVRETQYF
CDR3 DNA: TGCAGCGTTGTCCCCACTCTAGCGGGAGTCCGGGAGACCCAGTACTTC

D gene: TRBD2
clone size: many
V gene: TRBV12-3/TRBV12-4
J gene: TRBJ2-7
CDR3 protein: CASSRLAGGTPTEQYF
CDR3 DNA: TGTGCCAGCAGTCGTCTGGCGGGAGGTACTCCAACCGAGCAGTACTTC

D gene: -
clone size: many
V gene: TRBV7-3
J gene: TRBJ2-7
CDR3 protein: CASSLSPRSRQYF
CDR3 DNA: TGTGCCAGCAGCTTAAGCCCCCGGTCCCGGCAGTACTTC

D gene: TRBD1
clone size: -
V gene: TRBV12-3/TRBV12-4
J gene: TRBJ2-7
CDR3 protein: CASSPDRGYQYF
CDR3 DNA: TGTGCCAGCAGCCCTGACAGGGGGTACCAGTACTTC

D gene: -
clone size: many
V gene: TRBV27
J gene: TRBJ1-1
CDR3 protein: CASSPRQRPLNTEAFF
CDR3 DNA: TGTGCCAGCAGTCCTCGACAGAGACCCCTGAACACTGAAGCTTTCTTT

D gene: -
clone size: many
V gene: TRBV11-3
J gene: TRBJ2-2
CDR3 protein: CARRHSRVTGELFF
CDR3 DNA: TGTGCCAGACGACATAGCCGAGTCACCGGGGAGCTGTTTTTT